This T cell receptor (beta chain) was obtained from a study of shared clonotypes between healthy human individuals. Study in general: Sampling drew on donors who were a couple of women and a few men aged 18 to 49. Study-level points and caveats: Against clonotypes common to all four donors, non-shared ones had lower generation probabilities. Naive CD4 clonotypes overlapped across a handful of donors at approximately 5.3%.

To note about this clone: What it recognizes is unknown.

The germline V and J ends were trimmed by 4 bases and 4 bases, with 26 bases remaining between them. The CDR3 consists of 19 residues. Germline V gene sequence: CDR1 SEHNR, CDR2 FQNEAQ (reference sequence). In replicate PCRs of sorted subsets, around 0.2 ug DNA, some 28,000 T cell genomes, was used. Produced via immunoSEQ multiplex PCR; TCRdb's table is partial and in-frame only. The sample lists millions of clones; around 93% were seen once. CD45RO-negative cells were positively selected for CCR7, leaving out terminally differentiated effector memory CD45RA+ cells. The chain joins TRBV7-9 to TRBJ2-1, with D maybe TRBD2 (5 bases). This TCR was recovered from a man aged 18 to 35 in good health. Some clones in this sample may be carry-over from other donors' samples. The sample consisted of naive CD8+ T cells from PBMCs. As DNA, the CDR3 is TGTGCCAGCAGCTCCAGTTTGTTGCGGGTGAGGTCGGATTACAATGAGCAGTTCTTC. The encoded protein is CASSSSLLRVRSDYNEQFF.